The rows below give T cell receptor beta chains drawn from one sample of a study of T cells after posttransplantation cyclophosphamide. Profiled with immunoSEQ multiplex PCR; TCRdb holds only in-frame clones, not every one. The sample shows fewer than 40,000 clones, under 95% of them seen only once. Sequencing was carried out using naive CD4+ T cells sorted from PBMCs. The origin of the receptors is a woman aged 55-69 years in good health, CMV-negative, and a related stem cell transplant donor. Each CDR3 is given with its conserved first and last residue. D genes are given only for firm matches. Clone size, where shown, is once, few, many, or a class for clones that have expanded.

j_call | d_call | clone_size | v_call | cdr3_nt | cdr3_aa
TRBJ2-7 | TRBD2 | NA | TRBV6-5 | TGTGCCAGCAGTCCGGGGGGTCCCACCCCCTACGAGCAGTACTTC | CASSPGGPTPYEQYF
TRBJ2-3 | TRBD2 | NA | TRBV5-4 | TGTGCCAGCAGCGAGGGACTAGCGGTCACAGATACGCAGTATTTT | CASSEGLAVTDTQYF
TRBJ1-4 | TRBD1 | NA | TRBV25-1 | TGTGCCAGCAGTGAATATCCCCAGGGGGTTACGGAAAAACTGTTTTTT | CASSEYPQGVTEKLFF
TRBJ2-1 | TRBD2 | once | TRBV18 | TGTGCCAGCTCCACCCTACTAGCGGACTACAATGAGCAGTTCTTC | CASSTLLADYNEQFF
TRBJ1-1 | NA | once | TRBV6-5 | TGTGCCAGCACTCGGAGGACTGAAGCTTTCTTT | CASTRRTEAFF
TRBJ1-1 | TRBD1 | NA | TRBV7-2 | TGTGCCAGCAGCCTGGACAGGCTGAACACTGAAGCTTTCTTT | CASSLDRLNTEAFF
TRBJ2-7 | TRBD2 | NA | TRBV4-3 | TGCGCCAGCAGCCGAACTAGCGGAGCCTCCTACGAGCAGTACTTC | CASSRTSGASYEQYF
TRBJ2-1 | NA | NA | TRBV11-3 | TGTGCCAGCAGCGCCCGGGAGGGGGCGGATGAGCAGTTCTTC | CASSAREGADEQFF
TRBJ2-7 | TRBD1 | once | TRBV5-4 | TGTGCCAGCAGCTTCAAACCTCCACCGGGACAGCACTCCTACGAGCAGTACTTC | CASSFKPPPGQHSYEQYF
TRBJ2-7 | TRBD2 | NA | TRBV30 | TGTGCCTGGAGTAAAGGACTAGCGGGGATGTACGAGCAGTACTTC | CAWSKGLAGMYEQYF
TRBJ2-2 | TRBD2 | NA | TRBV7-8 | TGTGCCAGCAGCTTAATCGGGCTAGCGGGGGCGAGCGGGGAGCTGTTTTTT | CASSLIGLAGASGELFF
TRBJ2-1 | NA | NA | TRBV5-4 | TGTGCCAGCAGCTTGGCACCGGGAAATGAGCAGTTCTTC | CASSLAPGNEQFF
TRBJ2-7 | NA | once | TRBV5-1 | TGCGCCAGCAGCTTGGATCAGGGGGGTTACGAGCAGTACTTC | CASSLDQGGYEQYF
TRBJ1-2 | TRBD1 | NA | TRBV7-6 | TGTGCCAGCAGCTTAGGAGGAGGGGGCTATGATGGCTACACCTTC | CASSLGGGGYDGYTF
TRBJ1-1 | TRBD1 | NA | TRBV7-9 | TGTGCCAGCAGCCGCGACAGGGTCCACGAAGCTTTCTTT | CASSRDRVHEAFF
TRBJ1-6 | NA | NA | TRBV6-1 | TGTGCCAGTTCTATCGGGGGACCCTCACCCCTCCACTTT | CASSIGGPSPLHF
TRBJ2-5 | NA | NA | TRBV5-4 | TGTGCCAGCAGCTTCGGGACAAAAGAGACCCAGTACTTC | CASSFGTKETQYF
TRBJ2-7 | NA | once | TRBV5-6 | TGTGCCAGCAGCAACTCCCCGGGGGAGACTTACGAGCAGTACTTC | CASSNSPGETYEQYF
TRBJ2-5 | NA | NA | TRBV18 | TGTGCCAGCTCACCAGATCCCGGGACCCAGTACTTC | CASSPDPGTQYF
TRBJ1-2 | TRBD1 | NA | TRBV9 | TGTGCCAGCAGCGTACAGACAGGGGGGTATGGCTACACCTTC | CASSVQTGGYGYTF
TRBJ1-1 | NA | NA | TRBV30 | TGTGCCTGGAGTGGGGGCGTCGGCACTGAAGCTTTCTTT | CAWSGGVGTEAFF
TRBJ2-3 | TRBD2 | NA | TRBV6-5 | TGTGCCAGCAGACTAGCGGGGGGCGCAGATACGCAGTATTTT | CASRLAGGADTQYF
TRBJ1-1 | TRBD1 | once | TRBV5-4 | TGTGCCAGCAGCTTGACAGGGGGGGCTTTCTTT | CASSLTGGAFF
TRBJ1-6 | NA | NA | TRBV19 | TGTGCCAGTAGTCCCCCAGGGCCCCAATCACCCCTCCACTTT | CASSPPGPQSPLHF
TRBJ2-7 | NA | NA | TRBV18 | TGTGCCAGCTCACCGAGGACCGCCCTGTCGACAGAAGTCGAGCAGTACTTC | CASSPRTALSTEVEQYF
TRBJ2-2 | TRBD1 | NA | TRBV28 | TGTGCCAGCAGCCCCGCAGGGGGCGCTAGCACCGGGGAGCTGTTTTTT | CASSPAGGASTGELFF
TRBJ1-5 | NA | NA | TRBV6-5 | TGTGCCAGCAGTAGACAATATAGCAATCAGCCCCAGCATTTT | CASSRQYSNQPQHF
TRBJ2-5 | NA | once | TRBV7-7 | TGTGCTTCGGGGGCAGGGGGGAGAGAGACCCAGTACTTC | CASGAGGRETQYF
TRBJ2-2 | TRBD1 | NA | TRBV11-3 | TGTGCCAGCAGCAAGACAGGGTTGAACGGGGAGCTGTTTTTT | CASSKTGLNGELFF
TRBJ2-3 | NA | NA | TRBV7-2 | TGTGCCAGCAGCTTAGCGGCCGGGCGGGTGGCAGATACGCAGTATTTT | CASSLAAGRVADTQYF
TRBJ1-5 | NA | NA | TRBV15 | TGTGCCACCACCAACAGGCCCTTCGACAGTAGCAATCAGCCCCAGCATTTT | CATTNRPFDSSNQPQHF
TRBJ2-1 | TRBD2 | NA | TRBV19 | TGTGCCAGTAGTCATCTAGCGGGGGCCGTTTACAATGAGCAGTTCTTC | CASSHLAGAVYNEQFF
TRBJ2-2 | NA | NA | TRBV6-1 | TGTGCCAGCATACTGAACACCGGGGAGCTGTTTTTT | CASILNTGELFF
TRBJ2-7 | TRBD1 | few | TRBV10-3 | TGTGCCATCAATCCGGGACAGGGTGCCTACGAGCAGTACTTC | CAINPGQGAYEQYF
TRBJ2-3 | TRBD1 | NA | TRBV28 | TGTGCCAGCAGTTTATCCGGGACAGGGGTCAGCGATACGCAGTATTTT | CASSLSGTGVSDTQYF
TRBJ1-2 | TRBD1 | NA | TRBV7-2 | TGTGCCAGCAGCATACTCGGACAGGGAATCTATGGCTACACCTTC | CASSILGQGIYGYTF
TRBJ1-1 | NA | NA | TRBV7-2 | TGTGCCAGCAGCTTACAGGGGCAGAACACTGAAGCTTTCTTT | CASSLQGQNTEAFF
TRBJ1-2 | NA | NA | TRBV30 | TGTGGGCAGGGAAATAACTATGGCTACACCTTC | CGQGNNYGYTF
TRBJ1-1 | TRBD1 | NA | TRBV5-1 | TGCGCCAGCAGCTTGGAGACAGGGGGAATGAACACTGAAGCTTTCTTT | CASSLETGGMNTEAFF
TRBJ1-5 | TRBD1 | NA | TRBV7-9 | TGTGCCAGCAGCGGACAGGAAAATCAGCCCCAGCATTTT | CASSGQENQPQHF
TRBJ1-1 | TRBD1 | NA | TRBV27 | TGTGCCAGCAGTTTGTTACCCGGGACAGCCAACACTGAAGCTTTCTTT | CASSLLPGTANTEAFF
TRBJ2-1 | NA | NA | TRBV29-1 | TGCAGCGCCTCAACAGGCTACAATGAGCAGTTCTTC | CSASTGYNEQFF
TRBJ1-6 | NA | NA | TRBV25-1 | TGTGCCAGCAGTAAAAGTACAGGGACTAATTCACCCCTCCACTTT | CASSKSTGTNSPLHF
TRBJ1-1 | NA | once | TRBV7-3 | TGTGCCAGCAGCCGGTACGGGGGGAACACTGAAGCTTTCTTT | CASSRYGGNTEAFF
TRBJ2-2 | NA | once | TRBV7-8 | TGTGCCAGCAGCTTAGTTAACAGGGTCGGCGGGGAGCTGTTTTTT | CASSLVNRVGGELFF